This TCR beta chain derives from a study of identical twins (dated by TCRdb to 2016 to 2018). With regard to the full study: To test whether fetal clonotypes persist, the study used deep sequencing on TCR alpha and beta repertoires from monozygotic twins, unrelated adults of various ages, and cord blood. Replicate twin experiments were performed at different times using different library preparation protocols to rule out contamination. What the work shows at the level of the full study, not this receptor alone: Zero-insertion analyses could be partly confounded by invariant T cells such as MAIT and iNKT, although diverse VJ usage argued against such confounding for most clonotypes. Fewer insertions were carried by abundant cord blood beta clonotypes, a similar but weaker trend appeared in young adult naive repertoires, and no such trend appeared in memory repertoires. Out-of-frame TCR alpha sequences shared between twins showed an excess of low generation-probability sequences compared with coincidental sharing between unrelated individuals. Excess twin sharing in beta out-of-frame sequences was weaker because fewer shared sequences lowered the signal-to-noise ratio. Conclusions relied on cross-sectional statistical analysis, since the same donors could not be followed over many years. In monozygotic twins, recombination models systematically underestimated out-of-frame TCR alpha sharing, but the models matched the sharing seen between unrelated individuals.

The germline V gene (reference sequence) supplies CDR1 DFQATT and CDR2 SNEGSKA. Reading from cysteine to phenylalanine, the CDR3 counts 15 amino acids. Of all the DNA, just the CDR3 is kept, 45 bases in frame from base 1. From V the trimming removes 4 bases and from J it removes 3 bases, while the gene matches leave 6 bases of the junction unaccounted for. This clonotype was observed a single time. Its antigen remains undetermined. The sample holds no much larger clone one base away, and base qualities are not on file. Evidence from one read is weak. All donors were healthy Caucasians. Using Miltenyi CD45RO+ enrichment and human naive T-cell isolation kits, memory (CD45RO+) and naive T cells were isolated from PBMC. Library generation was performed with 5' RACE. The sequencer listed for this sample is Illumina HiSeq 2000. Template switching introduced a universal primer binding site; the final cDNA contained a unique molecular identifier, enabling accurate counting of TCR cDNA molecules. Specific primers in the conserved constant-segment region were used to synthesize first-strand cDNA for the TCR alpha and beta chains. Each cDNA library was double barcoded, with a SMART-Mk sample barcode plus Illumina barcodes, to control for contamination. Two successive PCR steps introduced TruSeq adapter sequences along with Illumina sample barcodes. The Illumina HiSeq platform was used with custom primers to sequence TCR alpha and beta cDNA libraries. The published analysis was carried out like this. Unique molecular identifiers were extracted from raw reads with MiGEC, and CDR3 positions were determined with MiXCR. Recombination models were inferred per individual with the repgenHMM and IGoR tools using an EM algorithm. The tcR package in R was used for shared clonotype analysis, with sharing normalized by the product of cloneset sizes. Out-of-frame nonproductive sequences were analyzed to study raw recombination free of thymic and clonal selection effects. Using fastp trimming at Q25 and MiXCR clonotype assembly, TCRdb reanalyzed the public sequencing data and kept in-frame beta chains. Every distinct CDR3 protein forms one entry, paired with its most common genes and DNA. These V and J calls rely on TCRdb rather than the paper's analysis. For this sample there are a few hundred thousand distinct CDR3 sequences; approximately 10% appear just once. 10% of the sample is held by the ten biggest clonotypes.

The chain is made from TRBV20-1 and TRBJ1-5; 10 bases in between match TRBD1. This clonotype was obtained from a man between 50 and 59 years old in good health. The material sequenced was memory T cells sorted from blood. The cell subset or site label of this sample denotes: CD45RO+ enriched T cells. The DNA sequence is given as TGCAGTGCTAAATCCGGGACAGGGGCCAATCAGCCCCAGCATTTT. Translated, it reads CSAKSGTGANQPQHF.